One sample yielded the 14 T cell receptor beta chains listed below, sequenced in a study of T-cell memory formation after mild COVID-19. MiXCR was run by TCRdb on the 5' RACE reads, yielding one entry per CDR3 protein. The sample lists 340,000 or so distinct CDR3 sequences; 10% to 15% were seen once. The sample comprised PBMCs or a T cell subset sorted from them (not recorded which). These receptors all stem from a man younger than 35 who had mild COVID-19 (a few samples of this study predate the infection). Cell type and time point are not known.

The CDR3 sequence is CASRSGQGSSYEQYF. The DNA of the CDR3 is TGTGCCAGCAGATCTGGACAGGGCAGCTCCTACGAGCAGTACTTC. V is TRBV6-2 or TRBV6-3 and J is TRBJ2-7; 8 bases match TRBD1. This CDR3 spans 15 amino acids. CDR1 MNHEY and CDR2 SVGEGT come from the germline V gene. V shed 6 bases, J shed 0 bases, and the junction held 7 bases outside the gene matches.

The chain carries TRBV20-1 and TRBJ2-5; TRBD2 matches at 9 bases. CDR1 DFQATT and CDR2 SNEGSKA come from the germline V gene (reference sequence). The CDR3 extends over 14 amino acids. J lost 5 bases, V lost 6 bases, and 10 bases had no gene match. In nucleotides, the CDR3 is TGCAGTGCAACTAGCGGGTTGGGCGGGGAGACCCAGTACTTC. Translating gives CSATSGLGGETQYF.

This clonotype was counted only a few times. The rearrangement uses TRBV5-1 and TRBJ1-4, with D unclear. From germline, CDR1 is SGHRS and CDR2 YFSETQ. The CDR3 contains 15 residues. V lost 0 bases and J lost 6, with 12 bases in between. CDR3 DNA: TGCGCCAGCAGCTTGGAACCGCTCTCCCATGAAAAACTGTTTTTT. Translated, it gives CASSLEPLSHEKLFF.

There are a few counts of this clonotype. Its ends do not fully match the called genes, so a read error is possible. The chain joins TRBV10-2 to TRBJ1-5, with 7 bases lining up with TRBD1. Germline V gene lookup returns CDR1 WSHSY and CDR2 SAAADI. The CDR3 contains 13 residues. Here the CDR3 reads CASGSPPTGKKYF. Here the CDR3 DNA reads TGCGCCAGTGGGTCCCCCCCGACAGGGAAAAAATATTTT.

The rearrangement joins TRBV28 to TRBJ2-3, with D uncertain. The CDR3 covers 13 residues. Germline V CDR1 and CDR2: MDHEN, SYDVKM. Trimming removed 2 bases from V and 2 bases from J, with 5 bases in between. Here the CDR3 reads CASSLQATDTQYF. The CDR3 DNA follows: TGTGCCAGCAGTTTACAAGCCACAGATACGCAGTATTTT.

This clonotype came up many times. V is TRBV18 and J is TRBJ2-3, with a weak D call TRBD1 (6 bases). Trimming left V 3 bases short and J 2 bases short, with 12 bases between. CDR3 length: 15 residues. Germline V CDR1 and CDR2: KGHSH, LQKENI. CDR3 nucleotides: TGTGCCAGCTCACCGAGACAGGCCACCACAGATACGCAGTATTTT. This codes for CASSPRQATTDTQYF.

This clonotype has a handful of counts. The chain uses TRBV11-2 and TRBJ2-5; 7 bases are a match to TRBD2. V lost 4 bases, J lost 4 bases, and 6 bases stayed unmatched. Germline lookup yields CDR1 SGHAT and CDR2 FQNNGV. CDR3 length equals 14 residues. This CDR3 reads CASSSLKRGETQYF. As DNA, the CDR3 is TGTGCCAGCAGCTCTTTAAAGCGGGGAGAGACCCAGTACTTC.

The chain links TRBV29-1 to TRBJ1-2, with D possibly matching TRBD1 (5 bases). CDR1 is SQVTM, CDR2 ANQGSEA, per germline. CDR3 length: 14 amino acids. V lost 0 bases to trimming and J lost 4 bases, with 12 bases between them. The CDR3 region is CSVEDPLTGYGYTF. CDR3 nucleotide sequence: TGCAGCGTTGAAGATCCTTTAACAGGCTATGGCTACACCTTC.

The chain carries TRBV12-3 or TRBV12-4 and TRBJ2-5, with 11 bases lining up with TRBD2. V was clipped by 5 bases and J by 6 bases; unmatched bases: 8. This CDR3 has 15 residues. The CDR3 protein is CASSPGLAATKTQYF. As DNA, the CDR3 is TGTGCCAGCAGTCCGGGACTAGCGGCGACTAAGACCCAGTACTTC.

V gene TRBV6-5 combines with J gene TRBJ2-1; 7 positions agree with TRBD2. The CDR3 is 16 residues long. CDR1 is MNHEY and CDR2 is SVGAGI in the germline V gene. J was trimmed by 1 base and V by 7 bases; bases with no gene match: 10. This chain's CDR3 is CASTPGGTISYNEQFF. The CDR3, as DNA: TGTGCCAGCACCCCCGGGGGGACCATTTCCTACAATGAGCAGTTCTTC.

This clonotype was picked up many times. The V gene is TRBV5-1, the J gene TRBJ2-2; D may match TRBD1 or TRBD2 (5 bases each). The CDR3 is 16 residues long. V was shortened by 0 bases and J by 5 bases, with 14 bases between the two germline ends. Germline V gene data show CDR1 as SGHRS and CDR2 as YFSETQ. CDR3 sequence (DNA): TGCGCCAGCAGCTTGGCCGGGGCCGATGGAACCGGGGAGCTGTTTTTT. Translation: CASSLAGADGTGELFF.

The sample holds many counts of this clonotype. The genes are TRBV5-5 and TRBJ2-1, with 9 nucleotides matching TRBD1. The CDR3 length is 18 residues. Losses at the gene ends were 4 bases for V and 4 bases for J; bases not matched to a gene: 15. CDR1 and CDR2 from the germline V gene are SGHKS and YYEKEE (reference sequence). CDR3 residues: CASSRKDRGVGVYNEQFF. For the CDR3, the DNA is TGTGCCAGCAGCCGAAAGGACAGGGGAGTTGGGGTGTACAATGAGCAGTTCTTC.

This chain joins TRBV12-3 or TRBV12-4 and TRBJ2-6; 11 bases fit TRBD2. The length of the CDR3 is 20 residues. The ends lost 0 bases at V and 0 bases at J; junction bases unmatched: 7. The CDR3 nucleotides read TGTGCCAGCAGTTTAGCGCTAAGGGGACTAGCGGACTCTGGGGCCAACGTCCTGACTTTC. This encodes CASSLALRGLADSGANVLTF.

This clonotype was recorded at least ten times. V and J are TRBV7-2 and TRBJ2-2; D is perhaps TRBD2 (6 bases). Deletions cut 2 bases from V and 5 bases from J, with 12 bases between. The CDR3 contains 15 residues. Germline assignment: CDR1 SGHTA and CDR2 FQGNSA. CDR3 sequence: CASSLSGHATGELFF. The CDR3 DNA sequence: TGTGCCAGCAGCTTAAGCGGGCACGCTACCGGGGAGCTGTTTTTT.